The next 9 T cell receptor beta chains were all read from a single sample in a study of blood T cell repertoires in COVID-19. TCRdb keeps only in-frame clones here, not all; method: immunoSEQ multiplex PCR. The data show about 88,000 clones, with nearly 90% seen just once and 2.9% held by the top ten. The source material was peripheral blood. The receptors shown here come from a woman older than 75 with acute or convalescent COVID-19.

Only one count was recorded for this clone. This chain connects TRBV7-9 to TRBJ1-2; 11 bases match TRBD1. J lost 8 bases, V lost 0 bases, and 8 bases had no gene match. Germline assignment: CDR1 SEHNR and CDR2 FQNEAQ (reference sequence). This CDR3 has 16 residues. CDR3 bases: TGTGCCAGCAGCTTAGCCGGACAGGGGGCGATAAGGGGCTACACCTTC. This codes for CASSLAGQGAIRGYTF.

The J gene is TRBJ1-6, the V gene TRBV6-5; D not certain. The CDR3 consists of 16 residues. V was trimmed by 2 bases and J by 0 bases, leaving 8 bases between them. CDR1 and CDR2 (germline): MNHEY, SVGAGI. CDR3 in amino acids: CASSYAWSSYNSPLHF. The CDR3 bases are TGTGCCAGCAGTTACGCGTGGAGCTCCTATAATTCACCCCTCCACTTT.

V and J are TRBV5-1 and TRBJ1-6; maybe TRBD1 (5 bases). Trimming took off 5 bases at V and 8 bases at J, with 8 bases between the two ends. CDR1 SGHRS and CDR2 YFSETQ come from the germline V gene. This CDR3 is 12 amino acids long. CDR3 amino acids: CASRVGDSPLHF. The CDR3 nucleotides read TGCGCCAGCAGGGTAGGGGATTCACCCCTCCACTTT.

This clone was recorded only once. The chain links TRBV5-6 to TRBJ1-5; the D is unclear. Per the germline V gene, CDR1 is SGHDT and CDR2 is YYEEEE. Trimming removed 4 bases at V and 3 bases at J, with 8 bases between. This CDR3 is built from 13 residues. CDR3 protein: CASSTRLNQPQHF. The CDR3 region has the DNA TGTGCCAGCAGCACGAGACTCAATCAGCCCCAGCATTTT.

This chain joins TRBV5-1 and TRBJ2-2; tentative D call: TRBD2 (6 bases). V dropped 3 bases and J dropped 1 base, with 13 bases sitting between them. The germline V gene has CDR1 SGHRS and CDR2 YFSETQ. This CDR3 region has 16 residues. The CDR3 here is CASSSFGGMNTGELFF. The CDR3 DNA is TGCGCCAGCAGCTCGTTCGGGGGAATGAACACCGGGGAGCTGTTTTTT.

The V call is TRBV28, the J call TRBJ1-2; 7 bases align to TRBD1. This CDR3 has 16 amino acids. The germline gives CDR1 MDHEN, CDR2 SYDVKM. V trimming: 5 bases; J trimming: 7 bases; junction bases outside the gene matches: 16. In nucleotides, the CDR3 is TGTGCCAGCAGTCTTATAAGGGACAGCCACTATGCTGGCTACACCTTC. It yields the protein CASSLIRDSHYAGYTF.

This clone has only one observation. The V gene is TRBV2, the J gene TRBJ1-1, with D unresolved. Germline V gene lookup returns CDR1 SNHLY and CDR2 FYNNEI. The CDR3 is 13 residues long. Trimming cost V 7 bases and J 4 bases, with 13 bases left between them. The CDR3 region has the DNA TGTGCCAGCATTACTACTTTGGGCACTGAAGCTTTCTTT. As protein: CASITTLGTEAFF.

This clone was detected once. The CDR3 loop reads CASSLSGTGGTEAFF. The CDR3 DNA follows: TGTGCCAGCAGCCTCTCCGGGACAGGAGGCACTGAAGCTTTCTTT. The chain is built from TRBV9 and TRBJ1-1; 8 positions match TRBD1. The CDR3 is 15 residues long. The V gene's germline CDR1 is SGDLS and CDR2 YYNGEE. With 4 bases clipped from V and 4 bases from J, the junction kept 9 bases outside the gene matches.

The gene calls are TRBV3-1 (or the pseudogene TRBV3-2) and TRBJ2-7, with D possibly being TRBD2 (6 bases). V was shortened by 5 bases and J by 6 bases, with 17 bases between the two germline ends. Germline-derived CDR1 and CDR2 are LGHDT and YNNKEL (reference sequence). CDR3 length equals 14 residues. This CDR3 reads CASSTGGGSFEQYF. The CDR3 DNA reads TGTGCCAGCAGCACCGGTGGGGGGAGTTTCGAGCAGTACTTC.